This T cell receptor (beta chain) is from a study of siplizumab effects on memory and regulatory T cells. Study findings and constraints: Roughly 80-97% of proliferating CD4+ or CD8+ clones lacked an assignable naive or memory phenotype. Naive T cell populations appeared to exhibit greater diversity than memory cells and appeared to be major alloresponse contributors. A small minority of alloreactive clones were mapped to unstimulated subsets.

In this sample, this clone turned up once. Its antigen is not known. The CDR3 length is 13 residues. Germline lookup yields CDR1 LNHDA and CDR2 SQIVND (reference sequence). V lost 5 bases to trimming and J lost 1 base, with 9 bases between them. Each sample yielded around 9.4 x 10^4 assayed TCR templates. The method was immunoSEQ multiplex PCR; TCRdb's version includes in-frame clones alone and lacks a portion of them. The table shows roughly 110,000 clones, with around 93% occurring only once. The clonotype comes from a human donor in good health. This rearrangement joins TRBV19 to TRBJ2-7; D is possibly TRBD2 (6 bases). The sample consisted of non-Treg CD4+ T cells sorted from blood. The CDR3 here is CASSAGPSYEQYF. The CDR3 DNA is TGTGCCAGTAGTGCGGGACCATCCTACGAGCAGTACTTC.